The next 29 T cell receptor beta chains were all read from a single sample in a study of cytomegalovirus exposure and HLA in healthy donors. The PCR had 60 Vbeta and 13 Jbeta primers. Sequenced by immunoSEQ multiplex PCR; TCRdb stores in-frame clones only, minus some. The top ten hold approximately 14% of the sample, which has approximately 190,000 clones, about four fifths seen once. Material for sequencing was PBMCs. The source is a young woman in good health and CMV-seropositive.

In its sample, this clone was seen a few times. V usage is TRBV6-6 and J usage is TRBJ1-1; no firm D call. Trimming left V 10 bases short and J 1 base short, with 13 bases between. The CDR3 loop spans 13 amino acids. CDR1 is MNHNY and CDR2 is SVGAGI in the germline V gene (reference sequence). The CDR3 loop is CAIMRASNTEAFF. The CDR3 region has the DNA TGTGCCATCATGAGGGCCTCGAACACTGAAGCTTTCTTT.

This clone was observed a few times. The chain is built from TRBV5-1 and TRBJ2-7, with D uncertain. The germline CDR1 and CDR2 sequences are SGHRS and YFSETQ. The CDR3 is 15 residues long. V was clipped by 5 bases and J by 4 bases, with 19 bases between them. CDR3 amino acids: CASSGGGQYRYEQYF. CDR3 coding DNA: TGCGCCAGCAGTGGTGGTGGGCAGTACAGATACGAGCAGTACTTC.

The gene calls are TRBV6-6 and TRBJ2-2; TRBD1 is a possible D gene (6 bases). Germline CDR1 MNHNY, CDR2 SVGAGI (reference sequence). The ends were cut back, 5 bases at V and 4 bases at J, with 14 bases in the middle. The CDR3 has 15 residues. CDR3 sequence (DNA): TGTGCCAGCAGTCCGCTTGTAGGGGGCACCGGGGAGCTGTTTTTT. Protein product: CASSPLVGGTGELFF.

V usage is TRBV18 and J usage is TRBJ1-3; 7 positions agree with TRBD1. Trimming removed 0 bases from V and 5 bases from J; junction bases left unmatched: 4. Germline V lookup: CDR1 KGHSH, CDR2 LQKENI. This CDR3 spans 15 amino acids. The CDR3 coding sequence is TGTGCCAGCTCACCACCCGACAGGGCTAGAAACACCATATATTTT. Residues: CASSPPDRARNTIYF.

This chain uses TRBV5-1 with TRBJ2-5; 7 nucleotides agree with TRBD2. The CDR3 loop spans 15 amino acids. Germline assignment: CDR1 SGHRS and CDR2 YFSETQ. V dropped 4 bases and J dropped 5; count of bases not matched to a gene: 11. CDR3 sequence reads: CASSIGGLTGETQYF. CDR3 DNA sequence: TGCGCCAGCAGCATCGGGGGGTTAACGGGGGAGACCCAGTACTTC.

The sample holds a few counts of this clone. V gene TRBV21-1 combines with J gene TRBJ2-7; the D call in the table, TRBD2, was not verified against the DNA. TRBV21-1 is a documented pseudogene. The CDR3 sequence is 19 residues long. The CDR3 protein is CASSKEGQTSGRVSYEQYF. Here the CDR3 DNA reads TGTGCCAGCAGCAAAGAAGGGCAAACTAGCGGGAGAGTTTCCTACGAGCAGTACTTC.

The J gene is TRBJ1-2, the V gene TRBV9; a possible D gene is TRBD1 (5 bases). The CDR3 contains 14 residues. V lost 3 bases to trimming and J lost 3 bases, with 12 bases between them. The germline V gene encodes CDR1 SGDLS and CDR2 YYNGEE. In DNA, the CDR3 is TGTGCCAGCAGCGCAGGGATGAGTGACTATGGCTACACCTTC. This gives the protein CASSAGMSDYGYTF.

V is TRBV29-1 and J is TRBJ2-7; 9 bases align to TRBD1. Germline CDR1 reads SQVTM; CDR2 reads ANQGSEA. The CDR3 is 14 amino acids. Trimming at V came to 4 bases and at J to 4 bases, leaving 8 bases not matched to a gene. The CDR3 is CSVARGTGSYEQYF. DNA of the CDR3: TGCAGCGTTGCCCGGGGGACAGGGAGTTACGAGCAGTACTTC.

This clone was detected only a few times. This CDR3 reads CASSSEPPLAKNIQYF. The CDR3, as DNA: TGTGCCAGCAGTTCAGAACCGCCCCTAGCCAAAAACATTCAGTACTTC. The V and J genes are TRBV6-5 and TRBJ2-4; D is unclear. This CDR3 spans 16 amino acids. Trimming took off 4 bases at V and 0 bases at J, with 13 bases between the two ends. Germline V gives CDR1 MNHEY, CDR2 SVGAGI.

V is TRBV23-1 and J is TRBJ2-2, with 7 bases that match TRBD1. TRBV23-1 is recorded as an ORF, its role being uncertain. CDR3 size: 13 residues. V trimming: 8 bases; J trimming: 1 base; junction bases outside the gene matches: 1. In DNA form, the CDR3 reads TGCGCCAGCCGGACAGGGAACACCGGGGAGCTGTTTTTT. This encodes CASRTGNTGELFF.

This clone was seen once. In nucleotides, the CDR3 is TGCAGCGTCCTCGCGGGTCAAGATACGCAGTATTTT. It encodes CSVLAGQDTQYF. The gene calls are TRBV29-1 and TRBJ2-3; D may be TRBD2 (5 bases). Germline-derived CDR1 and CDR2 are SQVTM and ANQGSEA. Trimming took off 6 bases at V and 5 bases at J, with 12 bases between the two ends. The CDR3 is made up of 12 amino acids.

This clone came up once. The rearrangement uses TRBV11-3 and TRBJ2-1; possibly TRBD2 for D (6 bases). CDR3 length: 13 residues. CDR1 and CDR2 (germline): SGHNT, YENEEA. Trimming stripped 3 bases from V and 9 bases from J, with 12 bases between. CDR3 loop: CASSLGRGSEQFF. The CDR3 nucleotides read TGTGCCAGCAGCTTGGGTCGGGGGAGTGAGCAGTTCTTC.

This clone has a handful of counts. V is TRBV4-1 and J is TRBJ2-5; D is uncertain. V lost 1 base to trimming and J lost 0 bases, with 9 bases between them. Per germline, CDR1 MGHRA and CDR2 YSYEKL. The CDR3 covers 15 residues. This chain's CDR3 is CASSQVQSDQETQYF. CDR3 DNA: TGCGCCAGCAGCCAAGTACAGTCGGACCAAGAGACCCAGTACTTC.

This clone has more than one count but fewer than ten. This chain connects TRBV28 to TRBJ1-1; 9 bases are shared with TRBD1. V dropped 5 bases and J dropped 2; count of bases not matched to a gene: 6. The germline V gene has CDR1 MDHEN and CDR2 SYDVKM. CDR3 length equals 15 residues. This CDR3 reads CASSPYRGRNTEAFF. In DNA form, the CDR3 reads TGTGCCAGCAGTCCATACAGGGGGCGCAACACTGAAGCTTTCTTT.

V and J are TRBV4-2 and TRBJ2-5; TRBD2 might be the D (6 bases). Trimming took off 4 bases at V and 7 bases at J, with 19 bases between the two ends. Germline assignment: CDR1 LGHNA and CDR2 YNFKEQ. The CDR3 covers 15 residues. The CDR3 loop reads CASSPKVGTPSTQYF. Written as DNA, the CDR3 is TGTGCCAGCAGCCCCAAGGTAGGGACTCCCTCGACCCAGTACTTC.

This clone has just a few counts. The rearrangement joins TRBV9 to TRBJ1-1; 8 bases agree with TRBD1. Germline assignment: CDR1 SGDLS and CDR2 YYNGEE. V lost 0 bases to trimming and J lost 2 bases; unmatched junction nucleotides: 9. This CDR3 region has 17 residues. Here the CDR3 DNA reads TGTGCCAGCAGCGTAGTTTCACAGGGGGTGATTAACACTGAAGCTTTCTTT. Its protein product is CASSVVSQGVINTEAFF.

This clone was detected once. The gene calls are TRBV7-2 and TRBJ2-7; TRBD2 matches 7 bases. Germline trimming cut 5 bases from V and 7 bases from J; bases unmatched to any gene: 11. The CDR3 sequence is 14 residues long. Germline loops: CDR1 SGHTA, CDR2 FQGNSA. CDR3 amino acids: CASSPGTAGGEQYF. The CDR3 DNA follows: TGTGCCAGCAGCCCCGGGACCGCCGGGGGGGAGCAGTACTTC. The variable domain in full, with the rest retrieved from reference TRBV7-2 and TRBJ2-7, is GAGVSQSPSNKVTEKGKDVELRCDPISGHTALYWYRQSLGQGLEFLIYFQGNSAPDKSGLPSDRFSAERTGGSVSTLTIQRTQQEDSAVYLCASSPGTAGGEQYFGPGTRLTVT.

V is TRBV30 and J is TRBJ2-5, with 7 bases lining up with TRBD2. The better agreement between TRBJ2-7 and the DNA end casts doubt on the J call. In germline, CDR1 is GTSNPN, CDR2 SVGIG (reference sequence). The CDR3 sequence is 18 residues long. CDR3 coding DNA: TGTGCCTGGAGTCTGGGACTAACCCTGAAGGTGGGATCCTACGAGCAGTACTTC. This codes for CAWSLGLTLKVGSYEQYF.

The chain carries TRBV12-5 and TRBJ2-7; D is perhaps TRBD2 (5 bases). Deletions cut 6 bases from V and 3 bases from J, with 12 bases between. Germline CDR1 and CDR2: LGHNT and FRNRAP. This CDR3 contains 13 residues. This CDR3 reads CASGEDPFYEQYF. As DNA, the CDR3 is TGTGCTAGTGGGGAGGACCCTTTCTACGAGCAGTACTTC.

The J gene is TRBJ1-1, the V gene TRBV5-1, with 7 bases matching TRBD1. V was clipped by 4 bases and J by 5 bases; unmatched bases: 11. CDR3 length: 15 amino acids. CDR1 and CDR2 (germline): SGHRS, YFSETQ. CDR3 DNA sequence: TGCGCCAGCAGCCGGGGGACAGCGTCGGGGACTGAAGCTTTCTTT. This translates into CASSRGTASGTEAFF.

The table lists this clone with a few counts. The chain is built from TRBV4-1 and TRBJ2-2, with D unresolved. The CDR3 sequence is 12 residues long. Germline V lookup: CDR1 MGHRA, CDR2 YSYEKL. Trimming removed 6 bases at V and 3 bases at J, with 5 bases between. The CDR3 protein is CASSTYTGELFF. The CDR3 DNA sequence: TGCGCCAGCAGTACATACACCGGGGAGCTGTTTTTT.

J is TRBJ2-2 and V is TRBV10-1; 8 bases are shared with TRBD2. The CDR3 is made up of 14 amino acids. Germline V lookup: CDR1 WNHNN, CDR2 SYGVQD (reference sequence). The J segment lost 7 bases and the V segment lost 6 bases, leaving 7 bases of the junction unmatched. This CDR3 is CASRDGRADGELFF. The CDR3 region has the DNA TGCGCCAGCAGGGACGGGAGGGCTGACGGGGAGCTGTTTTTT.

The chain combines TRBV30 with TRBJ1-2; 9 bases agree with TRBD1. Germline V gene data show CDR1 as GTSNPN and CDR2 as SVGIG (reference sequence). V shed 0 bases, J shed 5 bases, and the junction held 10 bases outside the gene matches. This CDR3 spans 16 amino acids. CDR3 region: CAWSVPLTDRGYGYTF. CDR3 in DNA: TGTGCCTGGAGTGTACCTCTCACCGACAGGGGGTATGGCTACACCTTC.

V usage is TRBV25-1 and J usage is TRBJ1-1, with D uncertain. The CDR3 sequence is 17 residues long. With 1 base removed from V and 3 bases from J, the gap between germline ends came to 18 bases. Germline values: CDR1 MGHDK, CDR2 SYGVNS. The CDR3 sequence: CASSELTPVHADTEAFF. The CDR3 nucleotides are TGTGCCAGCAGTGAATTAACACCCGTACACGCTGACACTGAAGCTTTCTTT.

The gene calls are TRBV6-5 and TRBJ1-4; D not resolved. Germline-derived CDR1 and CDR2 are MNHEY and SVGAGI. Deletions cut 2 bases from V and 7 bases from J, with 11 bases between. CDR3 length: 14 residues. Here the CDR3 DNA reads TGTGCCAGCAGTTACGGTTTGCCAGGTGAAAAACTGTTTTTT. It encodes CASSYGLPGEKLFF.

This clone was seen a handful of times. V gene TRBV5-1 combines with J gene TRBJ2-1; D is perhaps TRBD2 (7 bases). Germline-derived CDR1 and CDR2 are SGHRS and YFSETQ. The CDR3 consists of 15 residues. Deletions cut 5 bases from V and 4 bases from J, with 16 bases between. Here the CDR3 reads CASRRGGLGYNEQFF. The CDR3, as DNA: TGCGCCAGCAGGAGGGGGGGGCTTGGTTACAATGAGCAGTTCTTC.

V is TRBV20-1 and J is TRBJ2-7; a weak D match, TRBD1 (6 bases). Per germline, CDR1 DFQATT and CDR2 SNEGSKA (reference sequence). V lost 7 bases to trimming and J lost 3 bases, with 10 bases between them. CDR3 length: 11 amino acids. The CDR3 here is CSVRTVYEQYF. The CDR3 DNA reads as TGCAGTGTCAGGACAGTCTACGAGCAGTACTTC.

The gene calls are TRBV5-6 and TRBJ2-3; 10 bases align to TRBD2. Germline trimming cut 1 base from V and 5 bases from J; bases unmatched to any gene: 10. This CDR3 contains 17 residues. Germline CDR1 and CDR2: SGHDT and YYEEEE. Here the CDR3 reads CASSLIRSGRAGDTQYF. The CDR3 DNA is TGTGCCAGCAGCTTGATTCGGAGCGGGAGGGCGGGAGATACGCAGTATTTT.

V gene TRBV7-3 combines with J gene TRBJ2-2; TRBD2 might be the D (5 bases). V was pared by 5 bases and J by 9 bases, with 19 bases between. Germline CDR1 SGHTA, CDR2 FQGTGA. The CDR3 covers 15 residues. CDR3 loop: CASSPRAATSRELFF. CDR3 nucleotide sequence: TGTGCCAGCAGCCCGCGGGCCGCGACCAGCCGGGAGCTGTTTTTT.